This T cell receptor (beta chain) comes out of a study of CD8 T cells in Susac syndrome. This clonotype was observed once. RNA amounts of roughly 0.45 to 1 ug underwent reverse transcription with random hexamers. It was immunoSEQ multiplex PCR that amplified TCR beta CDR3 across 54 Vbeta and 13 Jbeta. TCRdb independently ran MiXCR on the immunoSEQ multiplex PCR reads; one entry per CDR3 protein. The table records around 190,000 distinct CDR3 sequences, approximately 95% of them present only once. The germline V gene encodes CDR1 DFQATT and CDR2 SNEGSKA (reference sequence). This CDR3 is 13 amino acids long. Trimming removed 0 bases at V and 2 bases at J, with 4 bases between. CD8+ and CD4+ T cells circulating in blood were sequenced for TCR beta. TEMRA cells were FACS-enriched, and CD8+ and CD4+ T cells were isolated negatively.

Sequencing used CD8+ T cells from PBMCs. J is TRBJ2-2 and V is TRBV20-1; no clear D gene. This receptor was identified in a human donor with multiple sclerosis. The CDR3 protein is CSARDFNTGELFF. Written as DNA, the CDR3 is TGCAGTGCTAGAGATTTTAACACCGGGGAGCTGTTTTTT.